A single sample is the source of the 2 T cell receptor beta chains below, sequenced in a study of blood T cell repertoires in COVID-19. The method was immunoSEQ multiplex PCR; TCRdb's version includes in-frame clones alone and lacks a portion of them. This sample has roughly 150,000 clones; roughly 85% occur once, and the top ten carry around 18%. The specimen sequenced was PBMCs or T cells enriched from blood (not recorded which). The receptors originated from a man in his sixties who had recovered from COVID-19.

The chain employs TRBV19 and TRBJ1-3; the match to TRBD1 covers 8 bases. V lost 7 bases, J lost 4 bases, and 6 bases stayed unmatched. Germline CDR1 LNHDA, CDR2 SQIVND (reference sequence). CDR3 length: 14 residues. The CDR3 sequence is CASIPQGDGNTIYF. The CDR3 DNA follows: TGTGCCAGTATCCCACAGGGGGACGGAAACACCATATATTTT.

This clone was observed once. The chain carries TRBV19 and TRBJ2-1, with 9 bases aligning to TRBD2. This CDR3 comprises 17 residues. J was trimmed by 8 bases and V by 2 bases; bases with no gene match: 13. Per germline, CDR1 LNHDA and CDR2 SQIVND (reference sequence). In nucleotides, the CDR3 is TGTGCCAGTAGTATACCAGGCGCGAGCGGGGGGTTTTATGAGCAGTTCTTC. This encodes CASSIPGASGGFYEQFF.